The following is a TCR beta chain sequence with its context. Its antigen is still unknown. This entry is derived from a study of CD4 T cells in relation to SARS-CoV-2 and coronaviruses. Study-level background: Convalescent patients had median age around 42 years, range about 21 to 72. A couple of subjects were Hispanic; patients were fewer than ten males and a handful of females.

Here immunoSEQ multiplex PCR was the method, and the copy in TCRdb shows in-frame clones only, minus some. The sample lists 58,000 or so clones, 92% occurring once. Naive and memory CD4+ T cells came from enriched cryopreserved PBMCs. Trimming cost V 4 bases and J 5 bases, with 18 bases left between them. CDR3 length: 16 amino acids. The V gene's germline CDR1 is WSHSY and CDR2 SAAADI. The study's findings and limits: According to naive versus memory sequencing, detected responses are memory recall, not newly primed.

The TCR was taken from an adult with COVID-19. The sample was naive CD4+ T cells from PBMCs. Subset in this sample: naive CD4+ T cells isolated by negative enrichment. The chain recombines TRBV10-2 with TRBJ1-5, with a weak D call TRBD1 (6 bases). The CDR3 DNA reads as TGCGCCAGCAGTGTCGGGGGGAGGGGGGAGCATCAGCCCCAGCATTTT. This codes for CASSVGGRGEHQPQHF.